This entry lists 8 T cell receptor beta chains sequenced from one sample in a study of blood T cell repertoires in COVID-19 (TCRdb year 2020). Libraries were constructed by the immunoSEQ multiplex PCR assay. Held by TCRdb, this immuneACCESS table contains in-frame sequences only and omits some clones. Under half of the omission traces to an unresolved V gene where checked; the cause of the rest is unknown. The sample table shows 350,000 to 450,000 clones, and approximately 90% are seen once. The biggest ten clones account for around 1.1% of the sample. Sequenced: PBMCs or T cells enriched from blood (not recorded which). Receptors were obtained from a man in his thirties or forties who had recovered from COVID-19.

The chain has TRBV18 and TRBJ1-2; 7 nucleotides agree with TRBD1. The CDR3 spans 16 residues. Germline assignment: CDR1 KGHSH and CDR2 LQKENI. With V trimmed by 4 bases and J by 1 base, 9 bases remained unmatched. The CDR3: CASSLLGTANNYGYTF. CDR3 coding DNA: TGTGCCAGCTCACTTCTCGGGACAGCGAATAACTATGGCTACACCTTC.

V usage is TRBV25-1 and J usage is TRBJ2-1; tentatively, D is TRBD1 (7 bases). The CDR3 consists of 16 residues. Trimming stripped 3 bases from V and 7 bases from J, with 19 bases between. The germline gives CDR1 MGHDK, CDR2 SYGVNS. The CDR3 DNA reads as TGTGCCAGCAGTGACCTCAACAGGGGAGGTATTAATGAGCAGTTCTTC. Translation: CASSDLNRGGINEQFF. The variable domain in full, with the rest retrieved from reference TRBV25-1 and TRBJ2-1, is EADIYQTPRYLVIGTGKKITLECSQTMGHDKMYWYQQDPGMELHLIHYSYGVNSTEKGDLSSESTVSRIRTEHFPLTLESARPSHTSQYLCASSDLNRGGINEQFFGPGTRLTVL.

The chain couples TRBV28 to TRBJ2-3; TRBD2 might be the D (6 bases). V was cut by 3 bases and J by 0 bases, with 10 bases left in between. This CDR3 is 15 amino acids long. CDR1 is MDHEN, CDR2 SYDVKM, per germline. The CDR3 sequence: CASSLGLHSTDTQYF. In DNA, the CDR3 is TGTGCCAGCAGTTTGGGACTCCACAGCACAGATACGCAGTATTTT. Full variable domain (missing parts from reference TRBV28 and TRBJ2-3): DVKVTQSSRYLVKRTGEKVFLECVQDMDHENMFWYRQDPGLGLRLIYFSYDVKMKEKGDIPEGYSVSREKKERFSLILESASTNQTSMYLCASSLGLHSTDTQYFGPGTRLTVL.

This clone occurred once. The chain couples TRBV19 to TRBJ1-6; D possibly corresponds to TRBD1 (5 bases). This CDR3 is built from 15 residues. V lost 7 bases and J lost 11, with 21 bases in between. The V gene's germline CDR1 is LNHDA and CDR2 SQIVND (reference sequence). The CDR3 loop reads CASIPGTRGVAPLHF. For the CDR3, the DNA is TGTGCCAGTATTCCCGGGACTAGGGGAGTGGCACCCCTCCACTTT.

CDR3: CASSPMLEQETQYF. CDR3 coding DNA: TGTGCCAGCTCACCAATGCTGGAGCAAGAGACCCAGTACTTC. The chain joins TRBV18 to TRBJ2-5, with no clear D. V dropped 2 bases and J dropped 2 bases, with 9 bases sitting between them. Germline V lookup: CDR1 KGHSH, CDR2 LQKENI. The CDR3 extends over 14 amino acids.

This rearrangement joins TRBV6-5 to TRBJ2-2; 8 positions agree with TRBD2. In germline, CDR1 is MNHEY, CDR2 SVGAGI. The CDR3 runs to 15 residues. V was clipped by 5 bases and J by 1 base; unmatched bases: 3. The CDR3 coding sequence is TGTGCCAGCAGTAAACTAGCGGAGAACACCGGGGAGCTGTTTTTT. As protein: CASSKLAENTGELFF.

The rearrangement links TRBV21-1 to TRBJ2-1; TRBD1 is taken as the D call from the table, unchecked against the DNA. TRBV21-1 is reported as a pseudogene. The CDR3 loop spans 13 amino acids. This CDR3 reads CASSNDRVDEQFF. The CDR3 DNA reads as TGTGCCAGCAGCAACGACAGGGTCGATGAGCAGTTCTTC.

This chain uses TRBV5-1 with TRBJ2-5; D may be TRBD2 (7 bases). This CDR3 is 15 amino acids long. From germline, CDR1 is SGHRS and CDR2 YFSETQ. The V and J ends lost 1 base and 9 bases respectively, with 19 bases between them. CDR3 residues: CASSLLSDSAGAQYF. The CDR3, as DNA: TGCGCCAGCAGCTTGCTATCGGACAGCGCGGGGGCCCAGTACTTC.